The clone carrying this T cell receptor (beta chain) was counted a single time. The PCR had 60 Vbeta and 13 Jbeta primers. TCRdb keeps only in-frame clones here, not all; method: immunoSEQ multiplex PCR. The table shows under 200,000 clones, with roughly 80% occurring only once. CDR3 length equals 12 residues. Trimming removed 7 bases at V and 2 bases at J, with 8 bases between. Per germline, CDR1 KGHSH and CDR2 LQKENI. The source of the sample is a study of cytomegalovirus exposure and HLA in healthy donors. Background on the study: Within the Caucasian-associated ancestry cluster were around four fifths of the 300 to 450 genotyped donors.

The chain recombines TRBV18 with TRBJ2-5; the D is unclear. The origin of this receptor is a girl under 18 in good health and CMV-seropositive. Specimen: PBMCs. Written as DNA, the CDR3 is TGTGCCAGCTTTAGTCTTCAAGAGACCCAGTACTTC. Protein: CASFSLQETQYF. The full variable domain, with the rest looked up from reference TRBV18 and TRBJ2-5, is NAGVMQNPRHLVRRRGQEARLRCSPMKGHSHVYWYRQLPEEGLKFMVYLQKENIIDESGMPKERFSAEFPKEGPSILRIQQVVRGDSAAYFCASFSLQETQYFGPGTRLLVL.